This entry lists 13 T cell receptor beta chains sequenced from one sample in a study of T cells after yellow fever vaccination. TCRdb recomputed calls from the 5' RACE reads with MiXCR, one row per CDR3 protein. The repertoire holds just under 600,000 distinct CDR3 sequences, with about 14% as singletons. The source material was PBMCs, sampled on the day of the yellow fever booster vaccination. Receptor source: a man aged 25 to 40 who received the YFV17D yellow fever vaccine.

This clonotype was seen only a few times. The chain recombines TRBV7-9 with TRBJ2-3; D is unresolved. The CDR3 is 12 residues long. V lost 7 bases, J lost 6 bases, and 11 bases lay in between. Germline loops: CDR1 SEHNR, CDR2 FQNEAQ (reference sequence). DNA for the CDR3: TGTGCCAGCACCGAGGACCGGGATACGCAGTATTTT. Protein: CASTEDRDTQYF.

CDR3 loop: CASGISSYNSPLHF. The CDR3 DNA reads as TGTGCCAGCGGGATCAGCTCCTATAATTCACCCCTCCACTTT. This chain joins TRBV28 and TRBJ1-6; D gene uncertain. Germline CDR1 is MDHEN and CDR2 is SYDVKM. This CDR3 comprises 14 residues. V dropped 8 bases and J dropped 0 bases, with 8 bases sitting between them.

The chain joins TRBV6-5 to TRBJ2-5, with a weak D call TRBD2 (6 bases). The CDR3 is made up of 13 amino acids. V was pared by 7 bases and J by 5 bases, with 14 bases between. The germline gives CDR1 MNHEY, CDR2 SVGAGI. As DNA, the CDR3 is TGTGCCAGCAACCAACGGCGGGGCGAGACCCAGTACTTC. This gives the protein CASNQRRGETQYF.

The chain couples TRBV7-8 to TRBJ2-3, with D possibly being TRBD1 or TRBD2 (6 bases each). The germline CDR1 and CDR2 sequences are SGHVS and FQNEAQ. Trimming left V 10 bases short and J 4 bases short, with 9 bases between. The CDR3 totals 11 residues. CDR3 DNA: TGTGCCAACAGGGACTCAGATACGCAGTATTTT. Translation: CANRDSDTQYF. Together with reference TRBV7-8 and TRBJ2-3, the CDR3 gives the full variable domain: GAGVSQSPRYKVAKRGQDVALRCDPISGHVSLFWYQQALGQGPEFLTYFQNEAQLDKSGLPSDRFFAERPEGSVSTLKIQRTQQEDSAVYLCANRDSDTQYFGPGTRLTVL.

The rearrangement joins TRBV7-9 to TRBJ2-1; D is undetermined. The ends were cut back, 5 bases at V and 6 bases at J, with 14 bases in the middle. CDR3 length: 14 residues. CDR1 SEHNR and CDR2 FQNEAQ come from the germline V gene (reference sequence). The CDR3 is CASSGSLFPNEQFF. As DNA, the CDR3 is TGTGCCAGCAGCGGCAGTTTATTCCCCAATGAGCAGTTCTTC.

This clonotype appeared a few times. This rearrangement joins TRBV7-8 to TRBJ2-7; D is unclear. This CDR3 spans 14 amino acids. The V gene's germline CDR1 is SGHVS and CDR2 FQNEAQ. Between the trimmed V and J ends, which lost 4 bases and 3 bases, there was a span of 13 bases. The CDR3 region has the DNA TGTGCCAGCAGCTCATCATCGGGTTACTACGAGCAGTACTTC. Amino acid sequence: CASSSSSGYYEQYF.

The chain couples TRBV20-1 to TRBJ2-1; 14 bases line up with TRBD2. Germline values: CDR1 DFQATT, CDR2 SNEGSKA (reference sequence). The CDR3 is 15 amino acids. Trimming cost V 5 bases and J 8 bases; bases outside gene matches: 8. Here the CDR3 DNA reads TGCAGTGCTGAAAATCCGGGACTAGCGGGAGATGAGCAGTTCTTC. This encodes CSAENPGLAGDEQFF.

Written as DNA, the CDR3 is TGTGCCAGCAGTCTTACAGGGGTTGAAGCTTTCTTT. Translating gives CASSLTGVEAFF. The chain has TRBV3-1 and TRBJ1-1; 7 bases map to TRBD1. Germline lookup yields CDR1 LGHDT and CDR2 YNNKEL (reference sequence). CDR3 length: 12 residues. The ends lost 6 bases at V and 7 bases at J; junction bases unmatched: 5.

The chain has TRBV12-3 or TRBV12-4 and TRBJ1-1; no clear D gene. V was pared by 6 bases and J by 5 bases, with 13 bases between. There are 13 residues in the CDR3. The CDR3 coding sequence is TGTGCCAGCAGCCTGTACAAGAGGACTGAAGCTTTCTTT. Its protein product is CASSLYKRTEAFF.

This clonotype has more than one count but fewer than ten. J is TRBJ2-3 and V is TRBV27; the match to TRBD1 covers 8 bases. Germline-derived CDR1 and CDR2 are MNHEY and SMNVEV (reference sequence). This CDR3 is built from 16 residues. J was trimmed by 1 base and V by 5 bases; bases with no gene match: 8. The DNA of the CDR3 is TGTGCCAGCAGTATCGGGACAGGCCCCCGCACAGATACGCAGTATTTT. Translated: CASSIGTGPRTDTQYF.

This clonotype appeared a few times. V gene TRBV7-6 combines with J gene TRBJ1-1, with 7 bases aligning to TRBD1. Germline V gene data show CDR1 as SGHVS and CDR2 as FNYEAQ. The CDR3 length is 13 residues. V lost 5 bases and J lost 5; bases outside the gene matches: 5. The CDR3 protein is CASSQTGETEAFF. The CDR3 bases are TGTGCCAGCAGCCAAACAGGGGAGACTGAAGCTTTCTTT.

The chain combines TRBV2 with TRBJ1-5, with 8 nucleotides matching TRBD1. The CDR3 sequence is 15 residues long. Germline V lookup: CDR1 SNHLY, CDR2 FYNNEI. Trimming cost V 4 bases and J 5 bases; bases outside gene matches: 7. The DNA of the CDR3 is TGTGCCAGCAGTGTCGAAACAGGGGGATATCAGCCCCAGCATTTT. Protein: CASSVETGGYQPQHF.

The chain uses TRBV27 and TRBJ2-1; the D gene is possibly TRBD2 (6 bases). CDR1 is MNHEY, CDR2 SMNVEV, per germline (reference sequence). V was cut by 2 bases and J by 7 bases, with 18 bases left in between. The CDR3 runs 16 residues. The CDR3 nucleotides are TGTGCCAGCAGTTTACAATCGGGGCCTAGCGTGAATGAGCAGTTCTTC. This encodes CASSLQSGPSVNEQFF.